These 3 T cell receptor beta chains came from one sample sequenced in a study of beta chain features in type 1 diabetes. Sequencing targeted expressed TCRB transcripts, as all isolated RNA had been reverse transcribed. Measured with immunoSEQ multiplex PCR; TCRdb has only the in-frame clones, and not every one. The table lists almost 250,000 clones, approximately 14% of them singletons, with 0.025% to 0.03% in the top ten. What was sequenced was naive CD4+ T cells from blood. The source of these receptors is a woman aged 40 to 55 in good health.

The J gene is TRBJ1-2, the V gene TRBV6-6, with D possibly being TRBD1 (6 bases). The CDR3 covers 15 residues. The germline V gene encodes CDR1 MNHNY and CDR2 SVGAGI (reference sequence). V lost 5 bases and J 8 bases, leaving 21 bases between the germline ends. The CDR3 protein is CASSPQGRTGTGYTF. The DNA for the CDR3 is TGTGCCAGCAGTCCCCAGGGACGAACAGGGACAGGCTACACCTTC.

The chain uses TRBV2 and TRBJ1-1; D possibly corresponds to TRBD1 (5 bases). Looked up from germline, CDR1 is SNHLY and CDR2 is FYNNEI. The length of the CDR3 is 14 residues. Deletions cut 8 bases from V and 5 bases from J, with 18 bases between. The CDR3 DNA is TGTGCCAGCTCTTGGCAGGGAATGGGGACTGAAGCTTTCTTT. It encodes CASSWQGMGTEAFF.

The V and J genes are TRBV5-4 and TRBJ2-7; D uncertain. Per the germline V gene, CDR1 is SGHNT and CDR2 is YYREEE (reference sequence). The CDR3 runs 14 residues. V shed 0 bases and J shed 0 bases, with 7 bases lying between them. In DNA form, the CDR3 reads TGTGCCAGCAGCTTGGCGGCTAGCTCCTACGAGCAGTACTTC. Translating it yields CASSLAASSYEQYF.